The 9 T cell receptor beta chains in this list originate from one sample, sequenced in a study of CD8 T cells in Susac syndrome. Random-hexamer reverse transcription was applied to about 0.45 to 1 ug RNA. TCRdb re-called the immunoSEQ multiplex PCR reads through MiXCR, storing one row per CDR3 protein. The sample includes roughly 110,000 distinct CDR3 sequences, around 90% of them seen just once. The material sequenced was CD4+ T cells from PBMCs. These receptor sequences come from a human donor in good health.

This chain joins TRBV13 and TRBJ2-7, with D possibly matching TRBD1 (6 bases). CDR1 is PRHDT and CDR2 is FYEKMQ in the germline V gene (reference sequence). The V and J ends lost 4 bases and 6 bases respectively, with 16 bases between them. The CDR3 has 14 amino acids. CDR3 sequence reads: CASSSDSGLGEQYF. CDR3 bases: TGTGCCAGCAGCTCGGACAGCGGTCTTGGCGAGCAGTACTTC.

This chain connects TRBV14 to TRBJ2-1; D uncertain. The germline V gene encodes CDR1 SGHDN and CDR2 FVKESK. With 3 bases removed from V and 7 bases from J, the gap between germline ends came to 16 bases. The CDR3 spans 15 residues. The CDR3 DNA reads TGTGCCAGCAGCCATCTGCCCGAATCGGTGAATGAGCAGTTCTTC. Its protein product is CASSHLPESVNEQFF.

V gene TRBV6-1 combines with J gene TRBJ2-1, with 16 bases aligning to TRBD2. V was clipped by 7 bases and J by 9 bases; unmatched bases: 12. Germline CDR1 and CDR2: MNHNS and SASEGT. CDR3 size: 17 residues. CDR3 sequence reads: CASTVPGLAGGPREQFF. The CDR3 DNA reads TGTGCCAGCACCGTCCCGGGACTAGCGGGAGGGCCTCGTGAGCAGTTCTTC.

The V call is TRBV12-3 or TRBV12-4, the J call TRBJ1-1; D gene unclear. CDR3 length equals 14 residues. V gave up 3 bases and J gave up 6 bases, with 14 bases separating them. CDR3 sequence reads: CASSLLQGPSEAFF. Written as DNA, the CDR3 is TGTGCCAGCAGTTTGCTCCAAGGGCCCTCTGAAGCTTTCTTT.

The V call is TRBV7-9, the J call TRBJ1-1; 9 bases map to TRBD1. The CDR3 runs to 12 residues. Germline-derived CDR1 and CDR2 are SEHNR and FQNEAQ (reference sequence). The CDR3 region has the DNA TGTGGGGAGGACAGGGGGAACACTGAAGCTTTCTTT. This gives the protein CGEDRGNTEAFF.

V and J are TRBV20-1 and TRBJ1-3, with D possibly TRBD1 on 5 matching bases. The CDR3 covers 18 residues. The ends were cut back, 1 base at V and 4 bases at J, with 23 bases in the middle. Germline V gene lookup returns CDR1 DFQATT and CDR2 SNEGSKA (reference sequence). The CDR3 spells CSARVYIAGGEKGNTIYF. Here the CDR3 DNA reads TGCAGTGCTAGAGTTTACATCGCGGGGGGTGAGAAGGGAAACACCATATATTTT.

The chain combines TRBV20-1 with TRBJ1-2, with 10 bases that match TRBD1. Trimming removed 1 base from V and 5 bases from J; junction bases left unmatched: 4. CDR3 length: 14 amino acids. Germline loops: CDR1 DFQATT, CDR2 SNEGSKA (reference sequence). CDR3 in DNA: TGCAGTGCTAGAGGACAGGGGGCGGTATATGGCTACACCTTC. Its translation: CSARGQGAVYGYTF.

This clonotype has just one count. The J gene is TRBJ2-1, the V gene TRBV11-2; D unclear. Germline V gene sequence: CDR1 SGHAT, CDR2 FQNNGV. This CDR3 is built from 12 residues. V was shortened by 4 bases and J by 5 bases, with 6 bases between the two germline ends. CDR3 amino acids: CASSSMNNEQFF. The CDR3 DNA reads TGTGCCAGCAGCTCGATGAACAATGAGCAGTTCTTC.

The chain couples TRBV29-1 to TRBJ1-1, with D uncertain. CDR1 is SQVTM, CDR2 ANQGSEA, per germline. V lost 4 bases to trimming and J lost 0 bases, with 9 bases between them. The CDR3 totals 13 residues. CDR3 protein: CSVVVKLNTEAFF. The DNA of the CDR3 is TGCAGCGTTGTGGTCAAACTGAACACTGAAGCTTTCTTT.